This TCR beta chain was retrieved from a study of identical twins (dated by TCRdb to the mid-2010s). In terms of the full investigation: To test whether fetal clonotypes persist, this study deep-sequenced TCR alpha and beta repertoires from monozygotic twins, from unrelated adults of various ages, and from cord blood. To rule out contamination, the twin experiments were replicated at different times with different library preparation protocols.

Preparation of the library involved 5' RACE. Sequencing relied on an Illumina HiSeq 2000. Template switching introduced a universal primer binding site; the final cDNA contained a unique molecular identifier, enabling accurate counting of TCR cDNA molecules. Specific primers in the conserved constant-segment region were used to synthesize first-strand cDNA for TCR alpha and beta chains. To control for contamination, every cDNA library was double barcoded, receiving both a SMART-Mk sample barcode and Illumina barcodes. TruSeq adapter sequences and Illumina sample barcodes were added in two successive PCR steps. The TCR alpha and beta cDNA libraries were sequenced on the Illumina HiSeq platform using custom primers. Concerning the study's data processing: MiGEC processed the raw reads to extract unique molecular identifiers, while MiXCR was used to determine the CDR3 positions. Recombination models were inferred per individual with the repgenHMM and IGoR tools using an EM algorithm. Shared clonotype analysis was performed with the tcR package in R, normalizing sharing by the product of cloneset sizes. To study raw recombination without the effects of thymic and clonal selection, out-of-frame nonproductive sequences were analyzed. TCRdb reworked the public reads: Q25 trimming with fastp, MiXCR clone assembly, productive beta chains retained. CDR3 protein duplicates are merged, each entry listing the most common genes and DNA. The V and J calls, along with clone size, are taken from TCRdb and not from the paper's own processing. The sample has nearly 200,000 distinct CDR3 sequences on record, about 15% of them singletons. Clones ranked in the top ten supply 35% to 45% of the sample.

Only healthy Caucasian donors were included. Three pairs of female monozygotic twins, all aged about 18 to 29 years, were included in the twin cohort. Positive isolation kits from Invitrogen were used to isolate CD4+ and CD8+ T cell populations. V and J are truncated by 0 bases and 1 base respectively, leaving an intervening sequence of 6 bases. Its CDR3 holds 15 amino acids, cysteine through phenylalanine. CDR3 DNA is the only sequence kept; it has 45 bases, read in frame from the first base. The CDR1 and CDR2 encoded by the germline V gene are KGHSH and LQKENI. The investigation overall reported the following: Zero-insertion analyses could be partly confounded by invariant T cells such as MAIT and iNKT, although diverse VJ usage argued against such confounding for most clonotypes. Fewer insertions were carried by abundant cord blood beta clonotypes; a weaker similar trend was observed in young adult naive repertoires, while no such trend was observed in memory repertoires. Compared with coincidental sharing between unrelated individuals, out-of-frame TCR alpha sequences shared between twins showed an excess of sequences with low generation probability. Conclusions relied on cross-sectional statistical analysis, since the same donors could not be followed over many years. In monozygotic twins, out-of-frame TCR alpha sharing was systematically underestimated by recombination models, although the models agreed with sharing between unrelated individuals. In beta out-of-frame sequences, excess twin sharing was weaker, because having fewer shared sequences lowered the signal-to-noise ratio.

With regard to this clonotype: The specificity of this receptor is unknown. Base quality data are lacking; no much larger clone is found one base away.

These sequences were also reported in another study, on T cells expressing NK-cell markers. Drawing on the second study: Three sorted T-cell subsets (CD3+CD56+NKG2C+, CD3+CD56+NKG2C- and CD3+CD56-NKG2C+) from roughly 8 donors had their TCR beta-chain repertoires profiled. Seven of the eight sequenced donors were HCMV-seropositive and one was HCMV-seronegative. To restrict sorting to alphabetaTCR-expressing T cells, an anti-gammadeltaTCR antibody was added in several experiments. In roughly six donors, the dominant CD3+CD56+NKG2C+ clonotypes ranked among the top 10 CD8+ clonotypes, making up about 1.0-7.5% of CD8+ T cells. Those dominant clonotypes were again the most abundant among CD3+CD56-NKG2C+ cells in a handful of donors, at roughly 25-65%. It remained unclear whether the expanded NKG2C-expressing T cell clones were specific for HCMV antigens. The eight sequenced donors were randomly selected healthy volunteers, three men and five women. HCMV serostatus was determined by detecting HCMV-specific IgG in serum with a commercial ELISA kit. MIGEC was used to demultiplex reads and group the reads by UMI, and MiTCR was used to assemble and quantify clonotypes. To exclude erroneous sequences, only TCR cDNA sequences supported by at least two reads were retained. Downstream repertoire analysis used the tcR package, and clonotypes were matched across fractions by CDR3 nucleotide sequence plus V segment. VDJmatch was used to annotate antigen specificity against VDJdb, with one amino acid substitution allowed in CDR3.

The sequence joins TRBV18 to TRBJ2-2, with no confidently assigned D gene. The source material was CD8+ T cells sorted from blood. The clonotype was recovered from a woman between 18 and 30 years old in good health. The encoded CDR3 is CASSPPAGNTGELFF. The base sequence is TGTGCCAGCTCACCACCGGCAGGGAACACCGGGGAGCTGTTTTTT.